This T cell receptor (beta chain) was sequenced during a study of early T cells in non-severe SARS-CoV-2 infection. TCRdb ran MiXCR on the 5' RACE reads and lists one entry per CDR3 protein. The sample has roughly 70,000 distinct CDR3 sequences; more than 15% are singletons. The CDR3 is 12 residues long. Germline lookup yields CDR1 SQVTM and CDR2 ANQGSEA. Trimming took 6 bases from V and 0 from J, leaving 9 bases between them. The chain links TRBV29-1 to TRBJ2-7; D not resolved. This sample comprised whole blood, obtained at baseline. This receptor was obtained from an adult who was a healthcare worker with PCR-confirmed SARS-CoV-2 infection or an uninfected control (not recorded which). CDR3 protein: CSVGESSYEQYF. The CDR3 bases are TGCAGCGTAGGAGAGAGCTCCTACGAGCAGTACTTC.